These 7 T cell receptor beta chains share one sample of origin, sequenced in a study of Graves' ophthalmopathy and Graves' hyperthyroidism. Using RNA transcripts, the TCR beta CDR3 regions were amplified. HTBI primers served in a first-round RT-PCR, which a second-round multiplex PCR followed. TCRdb re-analysed the multiplex PCR reads in MiXCR, keeping a single row per CDR3 protein. The table records about 740,000 distinct CDR3 sequences, around 40% of them present only once. Specimen: peripheral blood. These receptors all come from an adult man with Graves' ophthalmopathy.

V usage is TRBV29-1 and J usage is TRBJ2-6; D call uncertain. V was clipped by 7 bases and J by 3 bases, with 19 bases between them. Germline loops: CDR1 SQVTM, CDR2 ANQGSEA. CDR3 length: 16 residues. CDR3 protein: CSGKGRTAGGANVLTF. CDR3 in DNA: TGCAGCGGTAAAGGCAGGACGGCTGGTGGGGCCAACGTCCTGACTTTC.

This clonotype occurred a few times. V usage is TRBV10-3 and J usage is TRBJ1-1; 8 nucleotides agree with TRBD1. CDR3 size: 15 residues. Germline loops: CDR1 ENHRY, CDR2 SYGVKD. V lost 10 bases to trimming and J lost 1 base; unmatched junction nucleotides: 11. The CDR3 is CASSGDRGQNTEAFF. CDR3 nucleotides: TGTGCCAGCAGCGGCGACAGGGGCCAGAACACTGAAGCTTTCTTT.

This chain links TRBV7-8 with TRBJ2-7; tentatively, D is TRBD2 (5 bases). The germline V gene encodes CDR1 SGHVS and CDR2 FQNEAQ. The CDR3 length is 13 residues. V was shortened by 1 base and J by 8 bases, with 12 bases between the two germline ends. The DNA for the CDR3 is TGTGCCAGCAGCTTAGATCTCGGACTGAAGCAGTACTTC. Residues: CASSLDLGLKQYF.

This clonotype was counted a few times. V gene TRBV7-3 combines with J gene TRBJ1-1; 7 nucleotides align to TRBD1. There are 13 residues in the CDR3. J was trimmed by 5 bases and V by 6 bases; bases with no gene match: 6. Germline CDR1 SGHTA, CDR2 FQGTGA. The CDR3 reads CASRNRGETEAFF. The DNA for the CDR3 is TGTGCCAGCAGGAACAGGGGAGAGACTGAAGCTTTCTTT. Complete variable domain (other parts from reference TRBV7-3 and TRBJ1-1): GAGVSQTPSNKVTEKGKYVELRCDPISGHTALYWYRQSLGQGPEFLIYFQGTGAADDSGLPNDRFFAVRPEGSVSTLKIQRTERGDSAVYLCASRNRGETEAFFGQGTRLTVV.

On this clonotype itself: A much larger clone is a single base away; this may be a read error. This chain connects TRBV12-3 or TRBV12-4 to TRBJ1-1, with TRBD1 matching 8 bases. Trimming took 5 bases from V and 4 from J; bases not matched to a gene: 6. This CDR3 has 14 residues. CDR3 sequence (DNA): TGTGCCAGCAGTGGGACAGGAGAGCTCACTGAAGCTTTCTTT. Its translation is CASSGTGELTEAFF.

The chain recombines TRBV9 with TRBJ2-5; 11 nucleotides match TRBD2. CDR3 length: 16 residues. Germline lookup yields CDR1 SGDLS and CDR2 YYNGEE. J lost 1 base, V lost 3 bases, and 5 bases had no gene match. CDR3 loop: CASSARLAGFQETQYF. CDR3 in DNA: TGTGCCAGCAGCGCCCGACTAGCGGGATTCCAAGAGACCCAGTACTTC.

V and J are TRBV25-1 and TRBJ1-2, with D possibly TRBD1 on 5 matching bases. CDR1 MGHDK and CDR2 SYGVNS come from the germline V gene. CDR3 length: 17 amino acids. V shed 4 bases and J shed 3 bases, with 21 bases lying between them. In DNA form, the CDR3 reads TGTGCCAGCAGTGCCAGCCAAGGGACCCTGCCCCACTATGGCTACACCTTC. Protein product: CASSASQGTLPHYGYTF.